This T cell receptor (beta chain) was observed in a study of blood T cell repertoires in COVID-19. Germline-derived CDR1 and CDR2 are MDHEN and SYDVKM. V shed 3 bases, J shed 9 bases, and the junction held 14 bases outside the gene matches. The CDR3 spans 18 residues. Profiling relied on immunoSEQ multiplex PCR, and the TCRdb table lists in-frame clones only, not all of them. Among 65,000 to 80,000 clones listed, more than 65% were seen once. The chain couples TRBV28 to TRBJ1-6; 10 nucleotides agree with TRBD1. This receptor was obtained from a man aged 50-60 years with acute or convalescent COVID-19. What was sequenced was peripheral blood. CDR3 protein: CASSFPGQGFIDGSPLHF. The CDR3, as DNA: TGTGCCAGCAGTTTCCCGGGACAGGGGTTTATCGATGGTTCACCCCTCCACTTT.